Each of the 18 T cell receptor beta chains below was sequenced from the same sample in a study of shared clonotypes between healthy human individuals. Cells designated naive CD8 were CD45RO-negative and were positively selected for CCR7, with terminally differentiated effector memory CD45RA+ cells excluded. The assay was immunoSEQ multiplex PCR, and TCRdb's table has in-frame clones only and misses some. The table shows over 2,000,000 clones, with roughly 93% occurring only once. The sample taken for sequencing was naive CD8+ T cells from PBMCs. These receptors were taken from a young man in good health. Some clones in this sample may be carry-over from other donors' samples.

V and J are TRBV27 and TRBJ1-5; D not resolved. The germline V gene encodes CDR1 MNHEY and CDR2 SMNVEV (reference sequence). Trimming shortened V by 2 bases and J by 0 bases, and 8 bases separated the two germline ends. The CDR3 runs to 15 residues. The CDR3 protein is CASSLTLGSNQPQHF. The DNA of the CDR3 is TGTGCCAGCAGTTTAACGTTGGGTAGCAATCAGCCCCAGCATTTT.

This clone occurred a few times. This chain connects TRBV27 to TRBJ1-2; D remains ambiguous. Germline-derived CDR1 and CDR2 are MNHEY and SMNVEV (reference sequence). V lost 2 bases and J lost 2, with 9 bases in between. The CDR3 is 14 residues long. The CDR3 bases are TGTGCCAGCAGTTTAACAGACACCAACTATGGCTACACCTTC. Amino acid sequence: CASSLTDTNYGYTF.

This rearrangement joins TRBV2 to TRBJ2-3, with D possibly TRBD1 on 5 matching bases. CDR1 SNHLY and CDR2 FYNNEI come from the germline V gene. V lost 6 bases and J lost 0, with 16 bases in between. This CDR3 region has 16 residues. CDR3 sequence: CASSYSERTSTDTQYF. In DNA, the CDR3 is TGTGCCAGCAGCTACTCCGAACGGACAAGCACAGATACGCAGTATTTT.

The chain uses TRBV9 and TRBJ2-3; the match to TRBD2 covers 7 bases. Germline loops: CDR1 SGDLS, CDR2 YYNGEE. The V gene end was trimmed by 4 bases and the J gene end by 0 bases; junction bases not matched to a gene: 8. The CDR3 sequence is 16 residues long. This chain's CDR3 is CASSSGDYHSTDTQYF. For the CDR3, the DNA is TGTGCCAGCAGCTCGGGGGACTACCACAGCACAGATACGCAGTATTTT.

This clone has only one observation. The genes are TRBV9 and TRBJ2-3; tentatively, D is TRBD1 (5 bases). This CDR3 has 17 amino acids. The ends were cut back, 0 bases at V and 3 bases at J, with 17 bases in the middle. CDR1 SGDLS and CDR2 YYNGEE come from the germline V gene. As DNA, the CDR3 is TGTGCCAGCAGCGTAGGGCAGGGCCCAGTAGGGACAGATACGCAGTATTTT. Its translation: CASSVGQGPVGTDTQYF.

J is TRBJ1-1 and V is TRBV28, with D perhaps matching TRBD1 (5 bases). Deletions cut 4 bases from V and 1 base from J, with 10 bases between. This CDR3 contains 14 residues. The germline gives CDR1 MDHEN, CDR2 SYDVKM. CDR3 sequence reads: CASSYHGGNTEAFF. In nucleotides, the CDR3 is TGTGCCAGCAGTTACCACGGGGGGAACACTGAAGCTTTCTTT. Full variable domain (remainder filled in from reference TRBV28 and TRBJ1-1): DVKVTQSSRYLVKRTGEKVFLECVQDMDHENMFWYRQDPGLGLRLIYFSYDVKMKEKGDIPEGYSVSREKKERFSLILESASTNQTSMYLCASSYHGGNTEAFFGQGTRLTVV.

This chain uses TRBV9 with TRBJ2-6; D perhaps matches TRBD1 (6 bases). V lost 3 bases and J 0 bases, leaving 10 bases between the germline ends. Germline V gene data show CDR1 as SGDLS and CDR2 as YYNGEE. This CDR3 region has 16 residues. This chain's CDR3 is CASSGGQSSGANVLTF. The CDR3 DNA reads as TGTGCCAGCAGCGGCGGACAGAGCTCTGGGGCCAACGTCCTGACTTTC.

The CDR3 loop is CSVDGVYEQYF. The CDR3 nucleotides are TGCAGCGTTGACGGAGTCTACGAGCAGTACTTC. V gene TRBV29-1 combines with J gene TRBJ2-7; D not certain. There are 11 residues in the CDR3. Germline V gives CDR1 SQVTM, CDR2 ANQGSEA. V shed 3 bases and J shed 3 bases, with 6 bases lying between them.

The chain combines TRBV6-1 with TRBJ2-7; D is perhaps TRBD2 (5 bases). With 7 bases removed from V and 3 bases from J, the gap between germline ends came to 16 bases. This CDR3 has 14 amino acids. Germline V gene sequence: CDR1 MNHNS, CDR2 SASEGT. The CDR3 sequence is CASTVEGPGYEQYF. CDR3 in DNA: TGTGCCAGCACGGTTGAGGGTCCCGGCTACGAGCAGTACTTC.

On this clone itself: Other DNA sequences within the sample encode an identical CDR3. This sequence joins TRBV7-3 and TRBJ2-7; D is possibly TRBD2 (7 bases). Trimming removed 5 bases at V and 2 bases at J, with 10 bases between. Per germline, CDR1 SGHTA and CDR2 FQGTGA. This CDR3 contains 13 residues. CDR3 region: CASSPGGAYEQYF. The CDR3 coding sequence is TGTGCCAGCAGCCCGGGGGGCGCCTACGAGCAGTACTTC.

Worth noting for this clone: Given a much more abundant clone one base away, this may be a read error. At the DNA level, this CDR3 is encoded by other sequences in the same sample as well. The J gene is TRBJ2-2, the V gene TRBV5-4; D gene ambiguous. Trimming took off 4 bases at V and 2 bases at J, with 3 bases between the two ends. The CDR3 consists of 12 residues. CDR1 and CDR2 from the germline V gene are SGHNT and YYREEE (reference sequence). The CDR3 reads CASSLNTGELFF. CDR3 in DNA: TGTGCCAGCAGCCTAAACACCGGGGAGCTGTTTTTT.

This chain uses TRBV2 with TRBJ2-7, with 8 bases lining up with TRBD2. Trimming cost V 4 bases and J 0 bases; bases outside gene matches: 11. Per germline, CDR1 SNHLY and CDR2 FYNNEI. The CDR3 runs to 17 residues. The CDR3 spells CASSVEVSGDSSYEQYF. CDR3 coding DNA: TGTGCCAGCAGTGTTGAGGTTAGCGGGGATAGCTCCTACGAGCAGTACTTC.

The rearrangement uses TRBV5-6 and TRBJ2-7; D is uncertain. The V and J ends lost 7 bases and 2 bases respectively, with 10 bases between them. From germline, CDR1 is SGHDT and CDR2 YYEEEE. The length of the CDR3 is 12 residues. Here the CDR3 DNA reads TGTGCCAGCCAACTGGGGACCTACGAGCAGTACTTC. Protein sequence: CASQLGTYEQYF.

The chain joins TRBV7-9 to TRBJ1-2, with 7 bases fitting TRBD1. Per the germline V gene, CDR1 is SEHNR and CDR2 is FQNEAQ (reference sequence). V was pared by 4 bases and J by 1 base, with 3 bases of the junction left unmatched. This CDR3 has 14 amino acids. Here the CDR3 DNA reads TGTGCCAGCAGCTCGGGACAGTATAACTATGGCTACACCTTC. Translating it yields CASSSGQYNYGYTF.

V usage is TRBV2 and J usage is TRBJ2-7; 7 bases fit TRBD1. The germline gives CDR1 SNHLY, CDR2 FYNNEI. The CDR3 loop spans 15 amino acids. V shed 6 bases and J 12 bases; nucleotides not matched to a gene: 20. The DNA for the CDR3 is TGTGCCAGCAGAAGACGACCTGGGACAGTGGATCGACGGTACTTC. Its translation: CASRRRPGTVDRRYF.

V usage is TRBV5-1 and J usage is TRBJ2-5; a possible D gene is TRBD1 (5 bases). Germline assignment: CDR1 SGHRS and CDR2 YFSETQ. Trimming pared 0 bases from V and 2 bases from J, leaving 17 bases between. The CDR3 length is 17 residues. The CDR3 DNA is TGCGCCAGCAGCTTGGGGGGCAGCCGGAGCCCGCAAGAGACCCAGTACTTC. Its protein is CASSLGGSRSPQETQYF.

The chain uses TRBV5-6 and TRBJ1-2; 7 nucleotides agree with TRBD1. J was trimmed by 8 bases and V by 3 bases; bases with no gene match: 16. CDR1 and CDR2 (germline): SGHDT, YYEEEE. There are 16 residues in the CDR3. The CDR3 DNA reads TGTGCCAGCAGCTCCATAACTCAACGGACAGGATGGGGCTACACCTTC. It codes for CASSSITQRTGWGYTF.

The chain uses TRBV27 and TRBJ2-3; D call uncertain. The germline V gene encodes CDR1 MNHEY and CDR2 SMNVEV (reference sequence). The CDR3 contains 15 residues. V was pared by 5 bases and J by 2 bases, with 14 bases between. The CDR3 region has the DNA TGTGCCAGCAGTCCTCCCAATGAAGTCACAGATACGCAGTATTTT. Protein: CASSPPNEVTDTQYF.